The 30 T cell receptor beta chains below were found in one sample sequenced in a study of blood T cell repertoires in COVID-19. Profiled with immunoSEQ multiplex PCR; TCRdb holds only in-frame clones, not every one. The sample consists of about 180,000 clones, about 85% of them appearing once. The sample taken for sequencing was peripheral blood. These receptors originate from a woman aged 50 to 60 with COVID-19, enrolled during active disease.

V is TRBV3-1 (or the pseudogene TRBV3-2) and J is TRBJ1-1; D unclear. The length of the CDR3 is 14 residues. The germline CDR1 and CDR2 sequences are LGHDT and YNNKEL (reference sequence). V dropped 4 bases and J dropped 4 bases, with 13 bases sitting between them. The CDR3 coding sequence is TGTGCCAGCAGCCGGGCGTTAGGGAGCACTGAAGCTTTCTTT. It is translated as CASSRALGSTEAFF.

The rearrangement joins TRBV3-1 (or the pseudogene TRBV3-2) to TRBJ2-3, with TRBD2 matching 15 bases. This CDR3 is 19 amino acids long. The germline V gene encodes CDR1 LGHDT and CDR2 YNNKEL (reference sequence). The ends lost 4 bases at V and 2 bases at J; junction bases unmatched: 10. This CDR3 reads CASSLGLAGGAIHTDTQYF. CDR3 coding DNA: TGTGCCAGCAGCCTGGGACTAGCGGGGGGCGCCATTCACACAGATACGCAGTATTTT.

The gene calls are TRBV3-1 (or the pseudogene TRBV3-2) and TRBJ2-7; the match to TRBD2 covers 9 bases. In germline, CDR1 is LGHDT, CDR2 YNNKEL (reference sequence). Germline trimming cut 8 bases from V and 2 bases from J; bases unmatched to any gene: 1. This CDR3 region has 12 residues. Here the CDR3 reads CASGGGAYEQYF. The CDR3 DNA reads TGTGCCAGCGGCGGGGGGGCCTACGAGCAGTACTTC.

This clone has just one count. This chain joins TRBV14 and TRBJ1-1; 7 nucleotides match TRBD1. V shed 3 bases and J 3 bases; nucleotides not matched to a gene: 1. The CDR3 contains 13 residues. Germline CDR1 is SGHDN and CDR2 is FVKESK. DNA for the CDR3: TGTGCCAGCAGCCAGCAGGGGGACACTGAAGCTTTCTTT. It encodes CASSQQGDTEAFF.

The count of this clone is one. This chain joins TRBV7-9 and TRBJ2-1; 8 bases map to TRBD2. CDR3 size: 17 residues. V dropped 5 bases and J dropped 3; count of bases not matched to a gene: 12. The V gene's germline CDR1 is SEHNR and CDR2 FQNEAQ (reference sequence). CDR3 sequence reads: CASSPSLAGNFYNEQFF. CDR3 nucleotide sequence: TGTGCCAGCAGCCCTTCATTAGCGGGGAACTTCTACAATGAGCAGTTCTTC.

This clone is a singleton in its sample. The chain links TRBV3-1 (or the pseudogene TRBV3-2) to TRBJ1-1; 7 nucleotides line up with TRBD1. The CDR3 has 15 amino acids. Germline V CDR1 and CDR2: LGHDT, YNNKEL (reference sequence). Unmatched junction bases numbered 6, after V lost 0 bases and J lost 5 bases. The CDR3 sequence is CASSQEARGWTEAFF. Written as DNA, the CDR3 is TGTGCCAGCAGCCAAGAGGCCAGGGGGTGGACTGAAGCTTTCTTT.

This clone was seen only once. This sequence joins TRBV4-2 and TRBJ2-5, with 10 bases that match TRBD2. The CDR3 runs to 14 residues. Germline V gene lookup returns CDR1 LGHNA and CDR2 YNFKEQ. Trimming cost V 4 bases and J 5 bases; bases outside gene matches: 4. This CDR3 reads CASSPSGGAETQYF. DNA of the CDR3: TGTGCCAGCAGCCCAAGCGGGGGGGCGGAGACCCAGTACTTC.

This clone has a single count. This chain links TRBV6-1 with TRBJ1-5; D may be TRBD1 (6 bases). V gave up 4 bases and J gave up 0 bases, with 13 bases separating them. The CDR3 contains 16 residues. Germline V gives CDR1 MNHNS, CDR2 SASEGT. CDR3 sequence reads: CASSAGQWHSNQPQHF. As DNA, the CDR3 is TGTGCCAGCAGTGCCGGACAGTGGCATAGCAATCAGCCCCAGCATTTT.

This chain connects TRBV6-2 or TRBV6-3 to TRBJ1-4, with no clear D. The CDR3 covers 15 residues. Trimming cost V 6 bases and J 5 bases, with 16 bases left between them. Looked up from germline, CDR1 is MNHEY and CDR2 is SVGEGT. For the CDR3, the DNA is TGTGCCAGCAGCCCAGCGGGCAGTCTCAATGAAAAACTGTTTTTT. As protein: CASSPAGSLNEKLFF.

The chain carries TRBV4-2 and TRBJ2-5; 8 nucleotides line up with TRBD2. The germline gives CDR1 LGHNA, CDR2 YNFKEQ. Trimming cost V 4 bases and J 9 bases; bases outside gene matches: 7. This CDR3 is 13 amino acids long. CDR3 DNA: TGTGCCAGCAGCCGCAGTGATAGCGGGGCCCAGTACTTC. Encoded protein: CASSRSDSGAQYF.

V and J are TRBV19 and TRBJ2-7, with 8 bases lining up with TRBD2. There are 15 residues in the CDR3. After removal of 2 bases from V and 0 bases from J, the junction contained 3 bases not matched to a gene. Germline V gene lookup returns CDR1 LNHDA and CDR2 SQIVND (reference sequence). CDR3 sequence (DNA): TGTGCCAGTAGTATAAGACTAGCGACCTCCTACGAGCAGTACTTC. Protein: CASSIRLATSYEQYF.

The chain recombines TRBV19 with TRBJ1-2; D remains unclear. Trimming shortened V by 0 bases and J by 2 bases, and 10 bases separated the two germline ends. Germline assignment: CDR1 LNHDA and CDR2 SQIVND (reference sequence). The CDR3 consists of 15 residues. The CDR3: CASSIDHSWNYGYTF. For the CDR3, the DNA is TGTGCCAGTAGTATAGATCACAGTTGGAACTATGGCTACACCTTC.

The chain recombines TRBV12-3 or TRBV12-4 with TRBJ2-3; D is uncertain. This CDR3 is built from 13 residues. The V gene lost 3 bases and the J gene lost 2 bases, with 6 bases spanning the gap. The CDR3 spells CASSLSNTDTQYF. The DNA of the CDR3 is TGTGCCAGCAGTTTGTCTAACACAGATACGCAGTATTTT.

This chain uses TRBV27 with TRBJ2-4; TRBD1 matches at 7 bases. V lost 6 bases and J lost 1; bases outside the gene matches: 6. Germline values: CDR1 MNHEY, CDR2 SMNVEV (reference sequence). This CDR3 is built from 15 residues. The CDR3 sequence: CASSPTGTAKNIQYF. In DNA form, the CDR3 reads TGTGCCAGCAGCCCGACAGGGACGGCCAAAAACATTCAGTACTTC.

The chain combines TRBV5-6 with TRBJ2-1; 8 nucleotides line up with TRBD2. The V gene's germline CDR1 is SGHDT and CDR2 YYEEEE. This CDR3 spans 15 amino acids. The junction had 6 bases not matched to a gene; V was cut back by 4 bases and J by 3 bases. CDR3 bases: TGTGCCAGCAGCCCAGCGGGGGAGCTCTACAATGAGCAGTTCTTC. Translated, it gives CASSPAGELYNEQFF.

The chain combines TRBV7-2 with TRBJ2-1, with D possibly TRBD1 on 6 matching bases. V gave up 0 bases and J gave up 10 bases, with 13 bases separating them. The CDR3 spans 14 residues. Germline V CDR1 and CDR2: SGHTA, FQGNSA. The CDR3 reads CASSLAPGAREQFF. The CDR3 DNA follows: TGTGCCAGCAGCTTAGCGCCAGGGGCGAGGGAGCAGTTCTTC.

The chain carries TRBV4-1 and TRBJ1-1; D gene unclear. Trimming took off 4 bases at V and 1 base at J, with 10 bases between the two ends. The CDR3 spans 14 residues. From germline, CDR1 is MGHRA and CDR2 YSYEKL. CDR3: CASSRAPRNTEAFF. The CDR3 DNA sequence: TGCGCCAGCAGCCGGGCCCCTCGGAACACTGAAGCTTTCTTT.

This clone appeared once. This rearrangement joins TRBV24-1 to TRBJ1-2, with D tentatively TRBD1 (5 bases). Germline V CDR1 and CDR2: KGHDR, SFDVKD. Trimming removed 4 bases at V and 4 bases at J, with 9 bases between. The CDR3 is 13 amino acids. CDR3: CATSDETGYGYTF. The CDR3 coding sequence is TGTGCCACCAGTGACGAAACAGGCTATGGCTACACCTTC.

This chain links TRBV13 with TRBJ2-2; 12 bases align to TRBD2. Germline CDR1 reads PRHDT; CDR2 reads FYEKMQ (reference sequence). Trimming removed 6 bases from V and 3 bases from J; junction bases left unmatched: 11. This CDR3 region has 18 residues. The CDR3 region has the DNA TGTGCCAGCAGGCCGACCCCTAGCGGGGGGGCTCACACCGGGGAGCTGTTTTTT. Its translation: CASRPTPSGGAHTGELFF.

A note on this clone: Germline is not matched at one junction end, which may reflect a read error. The genes are TRBV7-3 and TRBJ1-1; 9 nucleotides align to TRBD1. Germline CDR1 is SGHTA and CDR2 is FQGTGA. The CDR3 totals 16 residues. CDR3 residues: CASSLTGGQGNIEAFF. CDR3 sequence (DNA): TGTGCCAGCAGCTTAACTGGGGGACAGGGAAACATTGAAGCTTTCTTT.

Written as DNA, the CDR3 is TGTGCCAGCTCACCACCGGGGAGGGGAGGGTCCTACAATGAGCAGTTCTTC. This encodes CASSPPGRGGSYNEQFF. V usage is TRBV18 and J usage is TRBJ2-1, with 7 bases lining up with TRBD2. The length of the CDR3 is 17 residues. The ends lost 0 bases at V and 1 base at J; junction bases unmatched: 6. The V gene's germline CDR1 is KGHSH and CDR2 LQKENI.

The chain is built from TRBV30 and TRBJ1-2, with TRBD1 identical over 10 bases. Germline V lookup: CDR1 GTSNPN, CDR2 SVGIG (reference sequence). The CDR3 runs 16 residues. Trimming took 0 bases from V and 4 from J; bases not matched to a gene: 8. The CDR3 DNA is TGTGCCTGGAGTGTACGAGCGGGACAGGGGCCCTATGGCTACACCTTC. Residues: CAWSVRAGQGPYGYTF.

This chain joins TRBV7-9 and TRBJ2-3; maybe TRBD1 (6 bases). V was clipped by 5 bases and J by 1 base, with 16 bases between them. The germline V gene has CDR1 SEHNR and CDR2 FQNEAQ (reference sequence). CDR3 length equals 16 residues. The CDR3 loop reads CASSVRQGIGTDTQYF. The CDR3 DNA is TGTGCCAGCAGCGTGAGGCAGGGGATAGGCACAGATACGCAGTATTTT.

The chain combines TRBV6-5 with TRBJ2-7; no definite D call. Germline-derived CDR1 and CDR2 are MNHEY and SVGAGI. This CDR3 is 11 amino acids long. The V and J ends lost 7 bases and 2 bases respectively, with 6 bases between them. This CDR3 is CASKTAYEQYF. The CDR3 nucleotides are TGTGCCAGCAAAACAGCCTACGAGCAGTACTTC.

This chain connects TRBV10-3 to TRBJ1-4, with 7 positions matching TRBD1. The CDR3 spans 12 residues. With V trimmed by 11 bases and J by 6 bases, 6 bases remained unmatched. The germline V gene encodes CDR1 ENHRY and CDR2 SYGVKD. The CDR3 is CAVAGTDEKLFF. Here the CDR3 DNA reads TGTGCCGTCGCCGGGACAGATGAAAAACTGTTTTTT.

The chain has TRBV5-1 and TRBJ2-3; D unclear. The germline V gene has CDR1 SGHRS and CDR2 YFSETQ. V shed 0 bases and J shed 4 bases, with 9 bases lying between them. The CDR3 spans 14 residues. This CDR3 reads CASSLELYSDTQYF. For the CDR3, the DNA is TGCGCCAGCAGCTTGGAACTATATTCAGATACGCAGTATTTT.

V and J are TRBV10-3 and TRBJ2-7; TRBD1 is a possible D gene (5 bases). The germline V and J ends were trimmed by 3 bases and 2 bases, with 14 bases remaining between them. This CDR3 region has 15 residues. The germline V gene has CDR1 ENHRY and CDR2 SYGVKD. The CDR3 sequence: CAISEGAGKAYEQYF. As DNA, the CDR3 is TGTGCCATCAGTGAAGGGGCAGGGAAAGCCTACGAGCAGTACTTC.

V is TRBV2 and J is TRBJ1-6; 7 nucleotides agree with TRBD1. Germline CDR1 reads SNHLY; CDR2 reads FYNNEI. V lost 5 bases and J lost 7; bases outside the gene matches: 2. This CDR3 spans 13 amino acids. For the CDR3, the DNA is TGTGCCAGCAGTTCGACAGGGAATTCACCCCTCCACTTT. The encoded protein is CASSSTGNSPLHF.

The V and J genes are TRBV7-9 and TRBJ2-3, with 7 bases lining up with TRBD1. From germline, CDR1 is SEHNR and CDR2 FQNEAQ (reference sequence). V dropped 5 bases and J dropped 4; count of bases not matched to a gene: 6. This CDR3 region has 14 residues. The CDR3 DNA reads TGTGCCAGCAGCCTCGGACAGGCTCCAGATACGCAGTATTTT. Translating gives CASSLGQAPDTQYF. The full variable domain, its missing parts supplied by reference TRBV7-9 and TRBJ2-3, is DTGVSQNPRHKITKRGQNVTFRCDPISEHNRLYWYRQTLGQGPEFLTYFQNEAQLEKSRLLSDRFSAERPKGSFSTLEIQRTEQGDSAMYLCASSLGQAPDTQYFGPGTRLTVL.

This clone appeared once. CDR3 sequence reads: CASSSSTGVNQPQHF. The CDR3 DNA sequence: TGTGCCAGCAGTTCCTCGACAGGCGTCAATCAGCCCCAGCATTTT. The chain joins TRBV6-5 to TRBJ1-5, with a weak D call TRBD1 (6 bases). The CDR3 sequence is 15 residues long. V gave up 4 bases and J gave up 3 bases, with 13 bases separating them. From germline, CDR1 is MNHEY and CDR2 SVGAGI.